These 7 T cell receptor beta chains were all obtained from the same sample, sequenced in a study of blood T cell repertoires in COVID-19. Assay: immunoSEQ multiplex PCR; the TCRdb copy retains only in-frame clones and omits some. The table includes approximately 37,000 clones, approximately 88% detected once. The material sequenced was peripheral blood. These receptors all come from a human donor in a cohort sampled during active COVID-19.

The CDR3 DNA is TGTGCCAGTAAAAGGGGCAGCGGGGGTGGGGATACGCAGTATTTT. Protein: CASKRGSGGGDTQYF. The chain employs TRBV19 and TRBJ2-3, with TRBD2 matching 8 bases. This CDR3 comprises 15 residues. The ends lost 7 bases at V and 6 bases at J; junction bases unmatched: 12. Germline V gene data show CDR1 as LNHDA and CDR2 as SQIVND (reference sequence).

This chain joins TRBV10-3 and TRBJ2-3; TRBD2 matches at 11 bases. J was trimmed by 9 bases and V by 0 bases; bases with no gene match: 8. The CDR3 runs 16 residues. In germline, CDR1 is ENHRY, CDR2 SYGVKD. CDR3 sequence: CAISESGTSGSLTQYF. CDR3 DNA: TGTGCCATCAGTGAGTCTGGAACTAGCGGGAGTCTGACGCAGTATTTT.

The chain links TRBV6-6 to TRBJ2-2; D not certain. CDR1 MNHNY and CDR2 SVGAGI come from the germline V gene (reference sequence). The CDR3 has 15 residues. Trimming took off 5 bases at V and 6 bases at J, with 16 bases between the two ends. CDR3 DNA: TGTGCCAGCAGTCACCTCCCGCACGGGTCCGGGGAGCTGTTTTTT. Translating it yields CASSHLPHGSGELFF.

This sequence joins TRBV15 and TRBJ1-5, with 8 bases that match TRBD1. This CDR3 contains 15 residues. The germline V gene encodes CDR1 LNHNV and CDR2 YYDKDF (reference sequence). Trimming at V came to 1 base and at J to 1 base, leaving 0 bases not matched to a gene. The CDR3 loop is CATSRGDRSNQPQHF. CDR3 nucleotide sequence: TGTGCCACCAGCAGAGGGGACAGGAGCAATCAGCCCCAGCATTTT. The entire variable domain, with the rest obtained from reference TRBV15 and TRBJ1-5, is as follows: DAMVIQNPRYQVTQFGKPVTLSCSQTLNHNVMYWYQQKSSQAPKLLFHYYDKDFNNEADTPDNFQSRRPNTSFCFLDIRSPGLGDTAMYLCATSRGDRSNQPQHFGDGTRLSIL.

The J gene is TRBJ2-3, the V gene TRBV5-1; D is possibly TRBD1 (6 bases). Germline values: CDR1 SGHRS, CDR2 YFSETQ. V lost 4 bases to trimming and J lost 2 bases, with 20 bases between them. The length of the CDR3 is 17 residues. The CDR3 region is CASSTGPAQGSTDTQYF. DNA for the CDR3: TGCGCCAGCAGCACCGGACCAGCACAGGGTTCCACAGATACGCAGTATTTT.

The chain uses TRBV5-1 and TRBJ2-1, with a possible D match to TRBD2 (5 bases). The germline V gene encodes CDR1 SGHRS and CDR2 YFSETQ. Trimming pared 0 bases from V and 4 bases from J, leaving 20 bases between. The CDR3 has 18 amino acids. The CDR3 is CASSLAEWVSVGYNEQFF. CDR3 DNA sequence: TGCGCCAGCAGCTTGGCCGAGTGGGTTAGCGTGGGATACAATGAGCAGTTCTTC.

The rearrangement links TRBV10-2 to TRBJ2-7; TRBD2 aligns across 12 bases. The CDR3 length is 15 residues. Unmatched junction bases numbered 7, after V lost 4 bases and J lost 6 bases. The V gene's germline CDR1 is WSHSY and CDR2 SAAADI. CDR3 in amino acids: CASSATSGGIGEQYF. CDR3 in DNA: TGCGCCAGCAGTGCGACTAGCGGGGGAATTGGCGAGCAGTACTTC.